This TCR beta chain was profiled in a study of blood T cell repertoires in COVID-19 (dated by TCRdb to about 2020). Regarding the study in general: Samples covering the acute and convalescent phases of COVID-19 were provided by collaborators in the United States, Italy and Spain. The prospective study material was composed of cDNA or gDNA derived from T cells, B-cell-depleted T cells, or PBMCs. Subjects who had been exposed to COVID-19, were actively infected with it, or had recovered from it provided the deeply sampled blood TCRbeta repertoires that made up the dataset. The repertoires were made available in a free public database intended to serve as a resource for research on the immune response to SARS-CoV-2. Samples were obtained from the ongoing ImmuneRACE study (first 160 participants) and from 1,254 subjects provided by 6 global collaborators. A de-identified subject ID, COVID-19 status, age in years and sex were almost always included in the sample metadata. HLA class I and class II types, where available, came from metadata supplied by the sample provider rather than from assay-based typing.

Summary of the overall study and its limitations: How much clinical and demographic metadata was included differed by source and by participant, and the metadata was provided uncurated.

Comments on this clone: Its target antigen remains unknown. Nothing much larger sits one base from this clone, and base qualities are not available.

The germline V gene (reference sequence) sets CDR1 to SEHNR and CDR2 to FQNEAQ. Its CDR3 holds 17 amino acids, cysteine through phenylalanine. Only the CDR3 region is kept as DNA, spanning 51 bases read in frame from base 1. Germline trimming amounts to 3 bases on V and 4 bases on J, with 10 as the count of junction bases outside the gene matches. At one collaborating source in Seattle, patients were enrolled during active infection and were followed longitudinally through the course of disease. Each collaborating institution followed its own protocols to collect whole blood in K2EDTA tubes. Collaborator samples were shipped for TCRbeta analysis as frozen whole blood, isolated PBMCs, or DNA extracted from either sample type. The immunoSEQ Assay, a bias-controlled multiplex PCR, was used to amplify TCRbeta CDR3 regions from genomic DNA. For the original study's pipeline: Within the assay, amplification of reference gene primers was used to estimate how many nucleated cells each sample contained. To quantify the absolute abundance of each unique TCRbeta CDR3 rearrangement, sequence reads were collapsed and filtered. Productive Simpson clonality was computed per sample as the square root of Simpson's diversity index over productive rearrangements. TCRdb limited this immuneACCESS table to in-frame rearrangements with V and J called. A share of clones is missing; checked studies link under half to unresolved V genes, and the rest is unexplained. The D gene and trimming were derived from the DNA, and the V and J assignments and clone size from that table. Recorded for this sample are some 260,000 clones; 80% to 90% of them occurred a single time. 10% to 13% of the sample belongs to the ten largest clones.

Sequenced input: peripheral blood. The source of this sequence is an older woman with COVID-19, enrolled during active disease. The chain couples TRBV7-9 to TRBJ2-7; 12 bases in between match TRBD2. CDR3 loop: CASSFRLAGAGAYEQYF. The nucleotide sequence reads TGTGCCAGCAGCTTCAGACTAGCGGGAGCCGGAGCTTACGAGCAGTACTTC. The reference TRBV7-9 and TRBJ2-7 proteins fill in what lies around the CDR3, so the full variable domain reads DTGVSQNPRHKITKRGQNVTFRCDPISEHNRLYWYRQTLGQGPEFLTYFQNEAQLEKSRLLSDRFSAERPKGSFSTLEIQRTEQGDSAMYLCASSFRLAGAGAYEQYFGPGTRLTVT.